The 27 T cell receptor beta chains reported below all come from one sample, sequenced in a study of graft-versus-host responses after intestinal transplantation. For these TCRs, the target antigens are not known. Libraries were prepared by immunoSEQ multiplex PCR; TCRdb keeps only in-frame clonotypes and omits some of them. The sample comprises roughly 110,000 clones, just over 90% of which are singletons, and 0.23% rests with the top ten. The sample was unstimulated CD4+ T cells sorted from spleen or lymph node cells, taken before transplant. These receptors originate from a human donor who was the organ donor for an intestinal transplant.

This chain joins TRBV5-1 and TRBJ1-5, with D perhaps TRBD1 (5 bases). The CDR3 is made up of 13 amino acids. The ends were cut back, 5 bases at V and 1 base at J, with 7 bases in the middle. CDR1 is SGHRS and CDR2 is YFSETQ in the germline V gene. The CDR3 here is CASRRDSNQPQHF. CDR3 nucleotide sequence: TGCGCCAGCAGGCGGGACAGCAATCAGCCCCAGCATTTT.

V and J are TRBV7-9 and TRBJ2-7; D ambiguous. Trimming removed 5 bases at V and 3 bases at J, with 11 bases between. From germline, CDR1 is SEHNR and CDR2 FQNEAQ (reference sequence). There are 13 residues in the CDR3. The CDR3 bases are TGTGCCAGCAGCGAAAACGGTGGCTACGAGCAGTACTTC. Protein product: CASSENGGYEQYF.

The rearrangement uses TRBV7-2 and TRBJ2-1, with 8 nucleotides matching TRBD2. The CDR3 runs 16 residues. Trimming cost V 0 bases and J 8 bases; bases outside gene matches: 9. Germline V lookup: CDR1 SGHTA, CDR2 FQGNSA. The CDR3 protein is CASSLAGTGGVDEQFF. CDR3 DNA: TGTGCCAGCAGCTTAGCGGGGACGGGAGGGGTCGATGAGCAGTTCTTC.

CDR3 DNA: TGTGCCAGCAGCTTAGGGGTATCAACTAGCGGGAGGTCCTACGAGCAGTACTTC. Encoded protein: CASSLGVSTSGRSYEQYF. This chain links TRBV7-2 with TRBJ2-7, with 12 bases fitting TRBD2. CDR1 SGHTA and CDR2 FQGNSA come from the germline V gene. V lost 1 base and J lost 1; bases outside the gene matches: 8. The CDR3 spans 18 residues.

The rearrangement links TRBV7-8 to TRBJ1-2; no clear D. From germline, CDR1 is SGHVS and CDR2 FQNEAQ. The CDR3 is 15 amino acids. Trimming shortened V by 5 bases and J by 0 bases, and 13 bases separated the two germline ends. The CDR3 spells CASSPFDGANYGYTF. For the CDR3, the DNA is TGTGCCAGCAGCCCTTTCGACGGAGCTAACTATGGCTACACCTTC.

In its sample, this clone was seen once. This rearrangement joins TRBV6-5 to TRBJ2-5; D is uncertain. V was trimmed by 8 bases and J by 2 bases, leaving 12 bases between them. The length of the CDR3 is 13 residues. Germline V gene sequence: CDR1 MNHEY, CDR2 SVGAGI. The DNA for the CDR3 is TGTGCCAGCCGGACCCGGAATCAAGAGACCCAGTACTTC. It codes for CASRTRNQETQYF.

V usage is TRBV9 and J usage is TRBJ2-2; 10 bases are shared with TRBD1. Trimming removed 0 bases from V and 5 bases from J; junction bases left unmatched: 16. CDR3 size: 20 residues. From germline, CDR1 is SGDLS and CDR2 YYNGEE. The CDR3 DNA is TGTGCCAGCAGCGTAGACCTCAGGGGTCCGGGACAGGGGAGGACCGGGGAGCTGTTTTTT. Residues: CASSVDLRGPGQGRTGELFF.

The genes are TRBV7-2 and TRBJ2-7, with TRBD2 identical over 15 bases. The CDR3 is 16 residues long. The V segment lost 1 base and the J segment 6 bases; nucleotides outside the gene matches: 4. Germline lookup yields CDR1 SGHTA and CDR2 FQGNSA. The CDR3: CASSLGPGLAGGEQYF. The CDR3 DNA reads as TGTGCCAGCAGCTTAGGGCCGGGACTAGCGGGAGGCGAGCAGTACTTC. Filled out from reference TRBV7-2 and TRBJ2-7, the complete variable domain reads GAGVSQSPSNKVTEKGKDVELRCDPISGHTALYWYRQSLGQGLEFLIYFQGNSAPDKSGLPSDRFSAERTGGSVSTLTIQRTQQEDSAVYLCASSLGPGLAGGEQYFGPGTRLTVT.

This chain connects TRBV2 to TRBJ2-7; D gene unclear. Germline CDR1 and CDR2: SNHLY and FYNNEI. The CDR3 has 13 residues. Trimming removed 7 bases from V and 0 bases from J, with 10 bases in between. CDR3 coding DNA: TGTGCCAGCATGGGCCAGTACTCCTACGAGCAGTACTTC. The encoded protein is CASMGQYSYEQYF.

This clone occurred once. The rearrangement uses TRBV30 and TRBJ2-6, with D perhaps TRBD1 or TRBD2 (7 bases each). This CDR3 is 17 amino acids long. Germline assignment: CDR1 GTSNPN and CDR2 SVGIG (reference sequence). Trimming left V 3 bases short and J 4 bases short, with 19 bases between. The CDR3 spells CAWRGGQGVPGANVLTF. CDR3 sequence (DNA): TGTGCCTGGAGGGGGGGGCAGGGGGTTCCCGGGGCCAACGTCCTGACTTTC.

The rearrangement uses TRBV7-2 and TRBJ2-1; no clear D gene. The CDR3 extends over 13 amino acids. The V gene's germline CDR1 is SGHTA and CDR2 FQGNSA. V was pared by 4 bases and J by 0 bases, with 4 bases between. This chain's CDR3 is CASSWSSYNEQFF. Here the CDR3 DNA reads TGTGCCAGCAGCTGGAGCTCCTACAATGAGCAGTTCTTC.

CDR3: CASSLDSYTEAFF. The CDR3 region has the DNA TGTGCCAGCAGCCTTGACAGTTACACTGAAGCTTTCTTT. The chain joins TRBV28 to TRBJ1-1; D perhaps matches TRBD1 (5 bases). Between the trimmed V and J ends, which lost 6 bases and 3 bases, there was a span of 11 bases. CDR1 is MDHEN and CDR2 is SYDVKM in the germline V gene. The CDR3 runs 13 residues.

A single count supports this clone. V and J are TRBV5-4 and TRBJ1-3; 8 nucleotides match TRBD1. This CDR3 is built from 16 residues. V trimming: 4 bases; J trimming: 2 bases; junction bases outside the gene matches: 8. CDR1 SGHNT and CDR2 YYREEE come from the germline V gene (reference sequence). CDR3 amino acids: CASSEGQDNPGNTIYF. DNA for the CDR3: TGTGCCAGCAGCGAGGGACAGGATAACCCTGGAAACACCATATATTTT.

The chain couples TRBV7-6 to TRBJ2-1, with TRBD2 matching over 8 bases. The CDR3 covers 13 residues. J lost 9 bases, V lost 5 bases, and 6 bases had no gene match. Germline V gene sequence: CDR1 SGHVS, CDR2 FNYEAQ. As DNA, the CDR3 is TGTGCCAGCAGCCCCGGACTAGCAGGTGAGCAGTTCTTC. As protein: CASSPGLAGEQFF.

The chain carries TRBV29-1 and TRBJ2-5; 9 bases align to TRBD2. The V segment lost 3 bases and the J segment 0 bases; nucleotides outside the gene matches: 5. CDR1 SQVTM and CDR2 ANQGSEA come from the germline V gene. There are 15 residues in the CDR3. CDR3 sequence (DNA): TGCAGCGTTGATGCGAGACTAGCGGACCAAGAGACCCAGTACTTC. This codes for CSVDARLADQETQYF.

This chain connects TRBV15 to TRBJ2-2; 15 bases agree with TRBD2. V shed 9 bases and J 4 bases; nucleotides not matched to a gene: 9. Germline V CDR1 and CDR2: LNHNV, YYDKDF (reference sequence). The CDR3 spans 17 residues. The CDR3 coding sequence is TGTGCCACTGGTCGGACTAGCGGGAGGGCCTTCACCGGGGAGCTGTTTTTT. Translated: CATGRTSGRAFTGELFF.

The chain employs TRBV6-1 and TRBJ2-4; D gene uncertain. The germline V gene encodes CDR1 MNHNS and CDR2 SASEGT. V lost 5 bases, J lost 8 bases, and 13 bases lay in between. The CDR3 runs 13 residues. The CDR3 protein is CASSTRNSYIQYF. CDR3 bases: TGTGCCAGCAGTACCAGGAATAGTTACATTCAGTACTTC.

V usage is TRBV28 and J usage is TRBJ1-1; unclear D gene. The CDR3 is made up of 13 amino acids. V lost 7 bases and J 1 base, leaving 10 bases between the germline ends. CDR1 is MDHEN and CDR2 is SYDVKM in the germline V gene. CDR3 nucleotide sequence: TGTGCCAGCAAAGTCAGCCAGAACACTGAAGCTTTCTTT. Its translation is CASKVSQNTEAFF. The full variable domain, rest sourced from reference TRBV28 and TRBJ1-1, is DVKVTQSSRYLVKRTGEKVFLECVQDMDHENMFWYRQDPGLGLRLIYFSYDVKMKEKGDIPEGYSVSREKKERFSLILESASTNQTSMYLCASKVSQNTEAFFGQGTRLTVV.

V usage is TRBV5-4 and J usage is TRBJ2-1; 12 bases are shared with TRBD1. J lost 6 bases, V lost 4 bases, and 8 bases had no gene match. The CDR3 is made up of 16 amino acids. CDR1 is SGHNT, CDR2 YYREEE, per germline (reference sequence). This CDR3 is CASSEGGQGAGNEQFF. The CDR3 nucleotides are TGTGCCAGCAGCGAAGGGGGACAGGGGGCTGGCAATGAGCAGTTCTTC.

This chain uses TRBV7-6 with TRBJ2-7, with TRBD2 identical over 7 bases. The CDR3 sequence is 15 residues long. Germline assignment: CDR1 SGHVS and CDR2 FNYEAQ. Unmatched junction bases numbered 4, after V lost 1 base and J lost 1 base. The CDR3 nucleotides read TGTGCCAGCAGCTTAGGGGCTAGCGGATCCTACGAGCAGTACTTC. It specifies CASSLGASGSYEQYF.

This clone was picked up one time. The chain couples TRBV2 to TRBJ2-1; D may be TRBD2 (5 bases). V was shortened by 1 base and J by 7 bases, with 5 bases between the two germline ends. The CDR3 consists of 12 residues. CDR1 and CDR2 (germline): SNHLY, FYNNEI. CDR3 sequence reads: CASSEGRNEQFF. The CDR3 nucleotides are TGTGCCAGCAGTGAAGGGAGGAATGAGCAGTTCTTC.

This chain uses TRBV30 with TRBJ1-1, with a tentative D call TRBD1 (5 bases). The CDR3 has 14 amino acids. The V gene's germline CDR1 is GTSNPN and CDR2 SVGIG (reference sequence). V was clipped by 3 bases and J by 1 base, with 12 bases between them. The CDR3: CAWSWKRGNTEAFF. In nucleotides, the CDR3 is TGTGCCTGGAGCTGGAAAAGGGGGAACACTGAAGCTTTCTTT.

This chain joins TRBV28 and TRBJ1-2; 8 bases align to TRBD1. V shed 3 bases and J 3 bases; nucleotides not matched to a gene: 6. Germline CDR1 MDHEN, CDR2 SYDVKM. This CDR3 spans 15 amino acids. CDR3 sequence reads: CASSLSLQGDYGYTF. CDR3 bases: TGTGCCAGCAGTTTGTCCTTACAGGGGGACTATGGCTACACCTTC.

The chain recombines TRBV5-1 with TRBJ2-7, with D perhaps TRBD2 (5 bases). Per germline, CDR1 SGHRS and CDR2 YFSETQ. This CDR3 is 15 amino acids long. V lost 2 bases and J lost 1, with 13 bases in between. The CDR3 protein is CASSFPGSGSYEQYF. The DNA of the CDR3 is TGCGCCAGCAGCTTCCCAGGAAGCGGATCCTACGAGCAGTACTTC.

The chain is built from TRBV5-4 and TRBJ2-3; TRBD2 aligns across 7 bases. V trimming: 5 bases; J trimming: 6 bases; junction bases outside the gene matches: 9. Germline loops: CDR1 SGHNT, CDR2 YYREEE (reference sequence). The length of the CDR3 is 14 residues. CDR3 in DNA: TGTGCCAGCAGATCGGCGGGAGAGGGTGATACGCAGTATTTT. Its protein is CASRSAGEGDTQYF.

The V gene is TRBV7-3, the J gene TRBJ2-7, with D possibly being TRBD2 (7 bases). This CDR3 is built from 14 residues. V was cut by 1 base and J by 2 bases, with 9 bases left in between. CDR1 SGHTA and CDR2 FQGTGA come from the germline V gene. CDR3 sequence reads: CASSLRGGPYEQYF. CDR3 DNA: TGTGCCAGCAGCTTAAGGGGGGGCCCCTACGAGCAGTACTTC.

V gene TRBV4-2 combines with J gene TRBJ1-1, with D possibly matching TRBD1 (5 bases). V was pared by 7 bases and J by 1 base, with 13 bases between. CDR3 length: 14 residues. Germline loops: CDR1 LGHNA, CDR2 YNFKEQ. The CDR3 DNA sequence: TGTGCCAGCACGCTTTCGGGGGGGAACACTGAAGCTTTCTTT. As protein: CASTLSGGNTEAFF.